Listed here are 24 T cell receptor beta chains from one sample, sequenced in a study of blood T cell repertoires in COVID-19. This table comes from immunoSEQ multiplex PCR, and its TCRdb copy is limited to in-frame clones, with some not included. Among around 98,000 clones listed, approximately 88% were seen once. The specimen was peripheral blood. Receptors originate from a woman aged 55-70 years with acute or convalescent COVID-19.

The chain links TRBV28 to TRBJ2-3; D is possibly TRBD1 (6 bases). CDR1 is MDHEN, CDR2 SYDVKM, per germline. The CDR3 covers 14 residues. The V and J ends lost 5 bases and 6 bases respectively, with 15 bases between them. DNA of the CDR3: TGTGCCAGCAGTCTATACACAGGGATCGATACGCAGTATTTT. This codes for CASSLYTGIDTQYF.

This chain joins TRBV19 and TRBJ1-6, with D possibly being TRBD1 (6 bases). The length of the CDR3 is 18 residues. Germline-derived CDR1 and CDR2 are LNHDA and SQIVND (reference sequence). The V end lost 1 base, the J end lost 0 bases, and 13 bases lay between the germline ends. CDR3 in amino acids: CASSIAGHLSSYNSPLHF. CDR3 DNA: TGTGCCAGTAGTATAGCGGGACACTTAAGCTCCTATAATTCACCCCTCCACTTT. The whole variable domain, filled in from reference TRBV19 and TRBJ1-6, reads DGGITQSPKYLFRKEGQNVTLSCEQNLNHDAMYWYRQDPGQGLRLIYYSQIVNDFQKGDIAEGYSVSREKKESFPLTVTSAQKNPTAFYLCASSIAGHLSSYNSPLHFGNGTRLTVT.

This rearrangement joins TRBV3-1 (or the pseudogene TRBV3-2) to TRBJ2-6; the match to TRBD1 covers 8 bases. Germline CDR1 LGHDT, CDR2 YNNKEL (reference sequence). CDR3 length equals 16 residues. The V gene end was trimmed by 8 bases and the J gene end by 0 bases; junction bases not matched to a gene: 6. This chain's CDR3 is CASGRTGSSGANVLTF. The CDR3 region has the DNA TGTGCCAGCGGAAGGACAGGGAGCTCTGGGGCCAACGTCCTGACTTTC.

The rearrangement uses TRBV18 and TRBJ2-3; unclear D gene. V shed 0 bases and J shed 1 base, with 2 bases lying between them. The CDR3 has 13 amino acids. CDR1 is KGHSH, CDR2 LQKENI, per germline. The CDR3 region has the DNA TGTGCCAGCTCACCACCCGGCACAGATACGCAGTATTTT. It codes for CASSPPGTDTQYF.

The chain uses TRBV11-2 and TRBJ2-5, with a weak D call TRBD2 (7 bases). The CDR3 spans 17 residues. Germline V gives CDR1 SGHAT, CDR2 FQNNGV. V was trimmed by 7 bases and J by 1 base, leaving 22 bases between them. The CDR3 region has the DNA TGTGCCAGCACCCTCCGGGGTCCGCGGGGGCCCCAAGAGACCCAGTACTTC. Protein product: CASTLRGPRGPQETQYF.

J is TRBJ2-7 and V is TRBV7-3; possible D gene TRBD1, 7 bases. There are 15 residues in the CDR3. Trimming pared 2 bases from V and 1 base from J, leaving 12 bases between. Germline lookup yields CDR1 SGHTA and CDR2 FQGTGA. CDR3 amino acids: CASSLQGGPSYEQYF. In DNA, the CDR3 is TGTGCCAGCAGCTTACAGGGGGGCCCTTCCTACGAGCAGTACTTC.

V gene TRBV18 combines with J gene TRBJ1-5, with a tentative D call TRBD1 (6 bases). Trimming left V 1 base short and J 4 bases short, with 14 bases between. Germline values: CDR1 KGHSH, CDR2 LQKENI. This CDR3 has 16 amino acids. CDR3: CASSPQSGQSNQPQHF. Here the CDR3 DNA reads TGTGCCAGCTCACCACAATCTGGACAGAGTAATCAGCCCCAGCATTTT.

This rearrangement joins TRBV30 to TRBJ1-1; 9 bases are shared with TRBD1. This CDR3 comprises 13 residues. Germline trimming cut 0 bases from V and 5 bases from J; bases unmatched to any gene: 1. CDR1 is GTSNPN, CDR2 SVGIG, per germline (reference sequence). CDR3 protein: CAWSVQGATEAFF. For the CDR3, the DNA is TGTGCCTGGAGTGTACAGGGGGCGACTGAAGCTTTCTTT.

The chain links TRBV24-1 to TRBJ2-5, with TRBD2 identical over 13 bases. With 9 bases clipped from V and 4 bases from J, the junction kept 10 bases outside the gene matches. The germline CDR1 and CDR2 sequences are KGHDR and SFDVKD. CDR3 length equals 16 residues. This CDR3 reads CATGTGTSGVGETQYF. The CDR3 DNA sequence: TGTGCCACCGGAACTGGGACTAGCGGGGTGGGAGAGACCCAGTACTTC.

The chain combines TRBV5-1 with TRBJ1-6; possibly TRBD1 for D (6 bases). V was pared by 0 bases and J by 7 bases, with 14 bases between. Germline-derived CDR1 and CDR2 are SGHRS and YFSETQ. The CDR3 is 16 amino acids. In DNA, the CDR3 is TGCGCCAGCAGCTTGGGCTGGCAGGGGACGAATTCACCCCTCCACTTT. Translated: CASSLGWQGTNSPLHF.

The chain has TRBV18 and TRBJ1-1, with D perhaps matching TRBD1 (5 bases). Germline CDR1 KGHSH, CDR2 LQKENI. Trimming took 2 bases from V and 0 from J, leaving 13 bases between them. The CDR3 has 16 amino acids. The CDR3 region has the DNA TGTGCCAGCTCACCAGCGACGACAGCCATGAACACTGAAGCTTTCTTT. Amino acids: CASSPATTAMNTEAFF. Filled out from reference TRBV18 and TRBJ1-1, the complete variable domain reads NAGVMQNPRHLVRRRGQEARLRCSPMKGHSHVYWYRQLPEEGLKFMVYLQKENIIDESGMPKERFSAEFPKEGPSILRIQQVVRGDSAAYFCASSPATTAMNTEAFFGQGTRLTVV.

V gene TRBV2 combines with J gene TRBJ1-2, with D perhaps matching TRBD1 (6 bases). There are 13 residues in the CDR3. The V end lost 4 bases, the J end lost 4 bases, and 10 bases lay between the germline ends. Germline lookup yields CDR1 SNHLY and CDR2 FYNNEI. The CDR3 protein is CASSATGRYGYTF. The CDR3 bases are TGTGCCAGCAGTGCTACAGGGCGCTATGGCTACACCTTC.

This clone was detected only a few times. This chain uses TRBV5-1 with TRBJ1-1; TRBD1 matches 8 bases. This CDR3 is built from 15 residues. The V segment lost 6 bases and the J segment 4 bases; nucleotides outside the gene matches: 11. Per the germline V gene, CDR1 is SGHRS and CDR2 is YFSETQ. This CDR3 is CASKLTGQGPTEAFF. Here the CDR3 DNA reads TGCGCCAGCAAACTAACAGGACAGGGCCCCACTGAAGCTTTCTTT.

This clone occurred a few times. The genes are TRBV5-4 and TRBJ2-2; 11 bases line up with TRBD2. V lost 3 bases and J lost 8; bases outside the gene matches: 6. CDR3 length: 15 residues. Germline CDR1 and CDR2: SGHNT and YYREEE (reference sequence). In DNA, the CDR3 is TGTGCCAGCAGCTCTCGACTAGCGGGGACTGGGGAGCTGTTTTTT. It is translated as CASSSRLAGTGELFF.

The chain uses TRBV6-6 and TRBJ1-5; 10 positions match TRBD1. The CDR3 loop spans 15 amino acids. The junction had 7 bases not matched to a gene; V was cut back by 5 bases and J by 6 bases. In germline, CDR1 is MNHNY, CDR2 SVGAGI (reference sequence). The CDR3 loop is CASSPRQGAGQPQHF. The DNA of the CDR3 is TGTGCCAGCAGTCCCAGACAGGGGGCCGGTCAGCCCCAGCATTTT.

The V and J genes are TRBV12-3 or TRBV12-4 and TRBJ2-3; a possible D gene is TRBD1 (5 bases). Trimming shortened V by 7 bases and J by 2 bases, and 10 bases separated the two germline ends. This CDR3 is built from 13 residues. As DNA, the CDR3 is TGTGCCAGCAAGGGGCAAATCACAGATACGCAGTATTTT. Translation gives CASKGQITDTQYF.

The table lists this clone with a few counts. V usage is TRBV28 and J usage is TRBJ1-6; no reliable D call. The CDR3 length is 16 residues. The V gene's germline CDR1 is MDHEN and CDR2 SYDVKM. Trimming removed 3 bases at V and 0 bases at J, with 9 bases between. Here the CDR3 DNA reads TGTGCCAGCAGTTTGATTGGCGGCTCCTATAATTCACCCCTCCACTTT. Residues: CASSLIGGSYNSPLHF. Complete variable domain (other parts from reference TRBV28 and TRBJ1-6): DVKVTQSSRYLVKRTGEKVFLECVQDMDHENMFWYRQDPGLGLRLIYFSYDVKMKEKGDIPEGYSVSREKKERFSLILESASTNQTSMYLCASSLIGGSYNSPLHFGNGTRLTVT.

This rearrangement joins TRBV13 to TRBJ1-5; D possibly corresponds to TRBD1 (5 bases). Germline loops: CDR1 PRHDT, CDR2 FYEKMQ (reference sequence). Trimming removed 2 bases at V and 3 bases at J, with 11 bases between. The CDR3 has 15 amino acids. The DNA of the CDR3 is TGTGCCAGCAGCTTAATGGCAGGGAACAATCAGCCCCAGCATTTT. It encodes CASSLMAGNNQPQHF.

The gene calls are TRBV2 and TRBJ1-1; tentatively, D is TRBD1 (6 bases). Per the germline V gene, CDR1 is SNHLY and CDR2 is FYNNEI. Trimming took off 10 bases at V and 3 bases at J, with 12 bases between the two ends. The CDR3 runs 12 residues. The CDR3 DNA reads TGTGCCATGAGGGAGGGGGACACTGAAGCTTTCTTT. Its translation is CAMREGDTEAFF.

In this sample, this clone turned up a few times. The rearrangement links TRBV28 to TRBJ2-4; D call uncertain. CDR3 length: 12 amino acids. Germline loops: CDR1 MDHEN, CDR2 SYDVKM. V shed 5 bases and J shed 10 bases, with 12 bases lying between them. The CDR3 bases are TGTGCCAGCAGTCTATCAGGAACTATTCAGTACTTC. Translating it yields CASSLSGTIQYF.

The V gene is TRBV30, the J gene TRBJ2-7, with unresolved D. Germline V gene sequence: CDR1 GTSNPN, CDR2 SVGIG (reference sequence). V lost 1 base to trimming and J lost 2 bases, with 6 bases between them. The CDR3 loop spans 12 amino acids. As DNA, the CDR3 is TGTGCCTGGAGTGGGCGGACCTACGAGCAGTACTTC. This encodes CAWSGRTYEQYF.

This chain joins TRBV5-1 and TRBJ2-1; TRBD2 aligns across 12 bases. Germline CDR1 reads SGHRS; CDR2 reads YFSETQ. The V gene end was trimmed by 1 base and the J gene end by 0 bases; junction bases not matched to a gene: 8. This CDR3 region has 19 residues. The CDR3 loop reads CASSLYLAGGHSSYNEQFF. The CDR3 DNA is TGCGCCAGCAGCTTGTATCTAGCGGGGGGGCATAGCTCCTACAATGAGCAGTTCTTC.

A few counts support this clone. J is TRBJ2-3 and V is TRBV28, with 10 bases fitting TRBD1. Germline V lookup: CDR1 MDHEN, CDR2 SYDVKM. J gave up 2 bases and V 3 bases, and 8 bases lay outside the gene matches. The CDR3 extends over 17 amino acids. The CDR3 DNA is TGTGCCAGCAGTTTTTCGGACAGGGGGATTCTCACAGATACGCAGTATTTT. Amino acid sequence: CASSFSDRGILTDTQYF.

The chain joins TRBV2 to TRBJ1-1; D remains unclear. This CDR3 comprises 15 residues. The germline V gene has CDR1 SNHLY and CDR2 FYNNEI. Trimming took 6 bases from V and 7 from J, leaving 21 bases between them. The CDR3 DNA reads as TGTGCCAGCAGGCAACAAACCGGGATTGTGATTGAAGCTTTCTTT. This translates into CASRQQTGIVIEAFF.